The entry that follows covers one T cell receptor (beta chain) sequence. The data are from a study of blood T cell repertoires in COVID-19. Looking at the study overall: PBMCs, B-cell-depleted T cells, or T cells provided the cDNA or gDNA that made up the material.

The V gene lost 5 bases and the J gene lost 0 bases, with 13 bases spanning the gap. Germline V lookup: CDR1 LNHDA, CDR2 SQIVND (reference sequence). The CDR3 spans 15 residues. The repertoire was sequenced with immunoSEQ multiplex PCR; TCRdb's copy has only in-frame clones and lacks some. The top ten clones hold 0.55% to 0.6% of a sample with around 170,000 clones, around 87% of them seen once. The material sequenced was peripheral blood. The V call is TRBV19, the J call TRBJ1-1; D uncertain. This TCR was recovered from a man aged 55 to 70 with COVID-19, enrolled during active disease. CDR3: CASSDLGGVNTEAFF. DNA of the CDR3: TGTGCCAGTAGTGACCTTGGAGGTGTGAACACTGAAGCTTTCTTT.